Following are 10 T cell receptor beta chains from one sample sequenced in a study of blood T cell repertoires in COVID-19. Measured with immunoSEQ multiplex PCR; TCRdb has only the in-frame clones, and not every one. In the table there are hundreds of thousands of clones, roughly 90% of which are singletons. The sample comprised peripheral blood. Source of these receptors: a woman aged 50 to 60 with active or convalescent COVID-19.

The chain combines TRBV30 with TRBJ2-2; 13 positions agree with TRBD2. The CDR3 covers 16 residues. Trimming took 0 bases from V and 8 from J; bases not matched to a gene: 6. Germline-derived CDR1 and CDR2 are GTSNPN and SVGIG (reference sequence). As DNA, the CDR3 is TGTGCCTGGAGTGTACTAGCGGGAGGGCTCAAAGGGGAGCTGTTTTTT. Its protein product is CAWSVLAGGLKGELFF. Drawing the rest from reference TRBV30 and TRBJ2-2, the complete variable domain is SQTIHQWPATLVQPVGSPLSLECTVEGTSNPNLYWYRQAAGRGLQLLFYSVGIGQISSEVPQNLSASRPQDRQFILSSKKLLLSDSGFYLCAWSVLAGGLKGELFFGEGSRLTVL.

The chain employs TRBV18 and TRBJ2-3; tentatively, D is TRBD2 (5 bases). This CDR3 is built from 14 residues. The germline V gene encodes CDR1 KGHSH and CDR2 LQKENI. V gave up 6 bases and J gave up 6 bases, with 16 bases separating them. CDR3 in amino acids: CASSGMGIGDTQYF. CDR3 sequence (DNA): TGTGCCAGCTCCGGGATGGGAATAGGGGATACGCAGTATTTT.

This clone was observed once. The chain carries TRBV28 and TRBJ1-5, with a possible D match to TRBD1 (6 bases). The CDR3 sequence is 18 residues long. The V gene's germline CDR1 is MDHEN and CDR2 SYDVKM. V was trimmed by 1 base and J by 2 bases, leaving 18 bases between them. CDR3 sequence: CASSLSGGAGMGNQPQHF. CDR3 nucleotides: TGTGCCAGCAGTTTATCGGGGGGCGCAGGTATGGGCAATCAGCCCCAGCATTTT. Complete variable domain (other parts from reference TRBV28 and TRBJ1-5): DVKVTQSSRYLVKRTGEKVFLECVQDMDHENMFWYRQDPGLGLRLIYFSYDVKMKEKGDIPEGYSVSREKKERFSLILESASTNQTSMYLCASSLSGGAGMGNQPQHFGDGTRLSIL.

This chain connects TRBV3-1 (or the pseudogene TRBV3-2) to TRBJ2-1; 10 nucleotides agree with TRBD2. J gave up 7 bases and V 5 bases, and 11 bases lay outside the gene matches. Per germline, CDR1 LGHDT and CDR2 YNNKEL (reference sequence). The CDR3 spans 16 residues. CDR3 coding DNA: TGTGCCAGCAGCTCTCGAGCGGGAGGGCCGTGGAATGAGCAGTTCTTC. This codes for CASSSRAGGPWNEQFF.

The table lists this clone with a few counts. DNA for the CDR3: TGTGCTAGTGGTTTGGCCCGGTCCGGGGAGCTGTTTTTT. This encodes CASGLARSGELFF. The chain joins TRBV12-5 to TRBJ2-2; no definite D call. This CDR3 is built from 13 residues. The germline gives CDR1 LGHNT, CDR2 FRNRAP. Between the trimmed V and J ends, which lost 1 base and 6 bases, there was a span of 6 bases.

The genes are TRBV6-2 or TRBV6-3 and TRBJ2-3; D gene unclear. Trimming took 4 bases from V and 0 from J, leaving 17 bases between them. CDR3 length: 17 amino acids. The germline V gene has CDR1 MNHEY and CDR2 SVGEGT. For the CDR3, the DNA is TGTGCCAGCAGTTCCCTGAGAGGTGGCCCTAGCACAGATACGCAGTATTTT. The encoded protein is CASSSLRGGPSTDTQYF.

A few counts support this clone. This chain joins TRBV6-5 and TRBJ1-2; D is ambiguous. Germline values: CDR1 MNHEY, CDR2 SVGAGI. Trimming removed 3 bases from V and 7 bases from J, with 12 bases in between. The CDR3 is 13 amino acids. The CDR3 sequence is CASSYSVYGGYTF. The CDR3 bases are TGTGCCAGCAGTTATTCAGTTTATGGTGGCTACACCTTC.

The chain carries TRBV5-1 and TRBJ2-7, with D perhaps TRBD1 (6 bases). The CDR3 loop spans 17 amino acids. V lost 5 bases to trimming and J lost 4 bases, with 25 bases between them. The germline V gene has CDR1 SGHRS and CDR2 YFSETQ. CDR3 loop: CASRPVGLGASDYEQYF. CDR3 DNA sequence: TGCGCCAGCAGGCCTGTAGGCTTGGGGGCGTCGGATTACGAGCAGTACTTC. The whole variable domain, remainder taken from reference TRBV5-1 and TRBJ2-7, is KAGVTQTPRYLIKTRGQQVTLSCSPISGHRSVSWYQQTPGQGLQFLFEYFSETQRNKGNFPGRFSGRQFSNSRSEMNVSTLELGDSALYLCASRPVGLGASDYEQYFGPGTRLTVT.

The chain employs TRBV12-3 or TRBV12-4 and TRBJ1-2; 7 nucleotides match TRBD1. V trimming: 9 bases; J trimming: 2 bases; junction bases outside the gene matches: 6. CDR3 size: 13 residues. The CDR3 spells CASRQGGNYGYTF. DNA of the CDR3: TGTGCCAGTAGACAGGGAGGAAACTATGGCTACACCTTC.

The rearrangement links TRBV4-2 to TRBJ2-7; D uncertain. The V gene lost 2 bases and the J gene lost 2 bases, with 10 bases spanning the gap. The CDR3 runs 14 residues. Germline assignment: CDR1 LGHNA and CDR2 YNFKEQ. CDR3 residues: CASSQTTSPYEQYF. The CDR3 DNA reads TGTGCCAGCAGCCAAACCACATCCCCCTACGAGCAGTACTTC.